A selection of T cell receptor beta chains follows, all from one sample in a study of blood T cell repertoires in COVID-19. The protocol was immunoSEQ multiplex PCR, while the TCRdb copy is restricted to in-frame clones and leaves out a portion. Among around 300,000 clones listed, around nine tenths were seen once. Sequencing used peripheral blood. Receptors originate from a woman between 35 and 50 years old who had recovered from COVID-19. Both conserved end residues are part of each CDR3. A D gene is named only where the DNA matches it firmly. Clone size appears in some rows only: once, few, many, or a class for an expanded clone.

clone_size	j_call	v_call	d_call	cdr3_aa	cdr3_nt
NA	TRBJ1-2	TRBV2	NA	CASSVDLYGYTF	TGTGCCAGCAGTGTAGATCTCTATGGCTACACCTTC
NA	TRBJ2-3	TRBV2	NA	CASSVLGSPTDTQYF	TGTGCCAGCAGTGTCCTGGGGAGTCCGACAGATACGCAGTATTTT
NA	TRBJ1-1	TRBV3-1/TRBV3-2	NA	CASSQAGVGGTEAFF	TGTGCCAGCAGCCAAGCCGGTGTGGGGGGGACTGAAGCTTTCTTT
NA	TRBJ2-3	TRBV2	TRBD2	CASILTSGDTDTQYF	TGTGCCAGCATACTGACTAGCGGGGACACAGATACGCAGTATTTT
NA	TRBJ2-2	TRBV7-9	NA	CASSPGGPSTGELFF	TGTGCCAGCAGCCCCGGGGGGCCCTCCACCGGGGAGCTGTTTTTT
NA	TRBJ1-1	TRBV18	TRBD1	CASSLGQGVGTEAFF	TGTGCCAGCTCCCTCGGACAGGGAGTTGGAACTGAAGCTTTCTTT
NA	TRBJ2-7	TRBV6-5	TRBD2	CASTFSGRGREQYF	TGTGCCAGCACCTTCAGCGGGAGAGGACGCGAGCAGTACTTC
once	TRBJ2-1	TRBV24-1	NA	CATSGAGINEQFF	TGTGCCACTTCTGGTGCGGGGATCAATGAGCAGTTCTTC
NA	TRBJ1-1	TRBV5-1	TRBD1	CASSLDGAGGTEAFF	TGCGCCAGCAGCTTGGATGGGGCAGGGGGCACTGAAGCTTTCTTT
NA	TRBJ2-2	TRBV7-3	TRBD2	CASSPKSGRDTGELFF	TGTGCCAGCAGCCCCAAGAGCGGGAGGGACACCGGGGAGCTGTTTTTT
NA	TRBJ1-1	TRBV12-3/TRBV12-4	NA	CASSFLEEAFF	TGTGCCAGCAGTTTCCTTGAGGAGGCTTTCTTT
NA	TRBJ2-7	TRBV3-1/TRBV3-2	NA	CASSQRRGQRSGVYEQYF	TGTGCCAGCAGCCAGCGGCGTGGGCAGCGGTCGGGGGTCTACGAGCAGTACTTC
NA	TRBJ1-2	TRBV30	NA	CAWSTQGAGYTF	TGTGCCTGGAGTACTCAAGGGGCCGGCTACACCTTC
NA	TRBJ2-7	TRBV11-3	TRBD1	CASSPRGRYEQYF	TGTGCCAGCAGCCCGAGGGGGCGCTACGAGCAGTACTTC
NA	TRBJ2-7	TRBV29-1	NA	CSVVAEASYGQYF	TGCAGCGTTGTAGCGGAGGCCTCCTACGGGCAGTACTTC
once	TRBJ1-2	TRBV6-5	TRBD1	CASSSTGSGYTF	TGTGCCAGCAGCTCGACAGGGAGCGGCTACACCTTC
NA	TRBJ2-1	TRBV24-1	NA	CATSDPRGLGNEQFF	TGTGCCACCAGTGATCCCAGGGGTCTGGGCAATGAGCAGTTCTTC
NA	TRBJ1-1	TRBV6-5	TRBD1	CASSSQGGVTEAFF	TGTGCCAGCAGTTCACAGGGGGGGGTTACTGAAGCTTTCTTT
NA	TRBJ2-3	TRBV30	TRBD2	CAWSVKGLAAFIPSTDTQYF	TGTGCCTGGAGTGTAAAGGGACTAGCGGCTTTCATCCCTAGCACAGATACGCAGTATTTT
once	TRBJ2-2	TRBV28	TRBD1	CASSAGGAGTGELFF	TGTGCCAGCAGTGCAGGGGGCGCGGGCACCGGGGAGCTGTTTTTT
NA	TRBJ2-7	TRBV11-2	TRBD1	CASSLAGTGDNYPYEQYF	TGTGCCAGCAGCTTAGCCGGGACAGGAGACAACTACCCCTACGAGCAGTACTTC
NA	TRBJ2-7	TRBV28	TRBD2	CASSLWLAGAYEQYF	TGTGCCAGCAGTTTATGGCTAGCGGGAGCCTACGAGCAGTACTTC
NA	TRBJ2-3	TRBV5-1	TRBD2	CASSKTSGSRSDTQYF	TGCGCCAGCAGCAAGACTAGCGGGAGTAGGTCAGATACGCAGTATTTT
NA	TRBJ1-6	TRBV2	NA	CASSEEASAHSPLHF	TGTGCCAGCAGTGAGGAGGCCAGCGCCCATTCACCCCTCCACTTT
NA	TRBJ2-7	TRBV7-2	TRBD2	CASSLGSSGSLYEQYF	TGTGCCAGCAGCTTAGGCTCTAGCGGGAGCCTCTACGAGCAGTACTTC
NA	TRBJ2-1	TRBV11-3	TRBD2	CASSLPGPTSGRVSYNEQFF	TGTGCCAGCAGCTTACCGGGACCGACTAGCGGGAGAGTCTCCTACAATGAGCAGTTCTTC
NA	TRBJ1-1	TRBV7-2	NA	CASSLARENTEAFF	TGTGCCAGCAGCTTAGCGCGGGAGAACACTGAAGCTTTCTTT
NA	TRBJ2-3	TRBV6-5	TRBD2	CASSSLAGARTDTQYF	TGTGCCAGCAGTTCACTAGCGGGAGCCCGCACAGATACGCAGTATTTT
once	TRBJ2-5	TRBV10-1	TRBD2	CASSESASGRETQYF	TGCGCCAGCAGTGAGTCGGCTAGCGGGAGGGAGACCCAGTACTTC
once	TRBJ2-2	TRBV18	TRBD2	CASSPRSSGTNTGELFF	TGTGCCAGCTCACCCCGTTCGAGCGGGACGAACACCGGGGAGCTGTTTTTT
NA	TRBJ2-7	TRBV3-1/TRBV3-2	TRBD2	CASSQAGGGYEQYF	TGTGCCAGCAGCCAAGCGGGAGGCGGGTACGAGCAGTACTTC
NA	TRBJ2-3	TRBV10-3	TRBD2	CAISGVSGSSTDTQYF	TGTGCCATCAGTGGGGTTAGCGGGAGCAGCACAGATACGCAGTATTTT
many	TRBJ2-2	TRBV7-3	TRBD2	CASSSVAGVAGELFF	TGTGCCAGCAGCTCCGTAGCGGGAGTGGCCGGGGAGCTGTTTTTT
NA	TRBJ2-7	TRBV19	TRBD2	CASSIERGAAEQYF	TGTGCCAGTAGTATAGAGCGGGGGGCCGCCGAGCAGTACTTC
NA	TRBJ2-7	TRBV19	NA	CASKPGQGFNEQYF	TGTGCCAGTAAGCCCGGGCAGGGGTTCAACGAGCAGTACTTC
NA	TRBJ2-2	TRBV4-1	TRBD1	CASSQLRDSNTGELFF	TGCGCCAGCAGCCAACTCCGGGACAGCAACACCGGGGAGCTGTTTTTT
NA	TRBJ2-7	TRBV3-1/TRBV3-2	NA	CASSQVAGPYEQYF	TGTGCCAGCAGCCAAGTTGCGGGCCCCTACGAGCAGTACTTC
NA	TRBJ2-1	TRBV12-3/TRBV12-4	NA	CASSLGGVAEQFF	TGTGCCAGCAGTTTAGGCGGGGTCGCTGAGCAGTTCTTC
NA	TRBJ2-2	TRBV10-3	TRBD1	CAISESKWTGNTGELFF	TGTGCCATCAGTGAGTCGAAGTGGACAGGCAACACCGGGGAGCTGTTTTTT
NA	TRBJ1-1	TRBV19	TRBD1	CASRLDRVTEAFF	TGTGCCAGTAGACTTGACAGGGTCACTGAAGCTTTCTTT
NA	TRBJ1-6	TRBV3-1/TRBV3-2	NA	CASSQGFPLFNSPLHF	TGTGCCAGCAGCCAAGGTTTTCCGTTGTTCAATTCACCCCTCCACTTT
NA	TRBJ2-6	TRBV19	TRBD2	CASSLSGRAAGANVLTF	TGTGCCAGTAGTCTTAGCGGGAGGGCCGCTGGGGCCAACGTCCTGACTTTC
NA	TRBJ2-3	TRBV19	TRBD1	CASSPDRGKPTDTQYF	TGTGCCAGTAGTCCAGACAGGGGGAAGCCCACAGATACGCAGTATTTT
NA	TRBJ2-3	TRBV7-9	TRBD1	CASNDRVDDTQYF	TGTGCCAGCAACGACAGGGTAGACGATACGCAGTATTTT
NA	TRBJ1-1	TRBV28	TRBD1	CASKYRGMKNTEAFF	TGTGCCAGCAAATACAGGGGTATGAAGAACACTGAAGCTTTCTTT
NA	TRBJ2-3	TRBV30	NA	CAWSALAGTDTQYF	TGTGCCTGGAGCGCCCTAGCCGGCACAGATACGCAGTATTTT
many	TRBJ2-2	TRBV27	NA	CASSFSGYTGELFF	TGTGCCAGCAGTTTCTCAGGCTACACCGGGGAGCTGTTTTTT
NA	TRBJ1-2	TRBV19	TRBD1	CASSVDRGLNYGYTF	TGTGCCAGTAGTGTCGACAGGGGCCTTAACTATGGCTACACCTTC
NA	TRBJ2-7	TRBV6-5	NA	CASSYIPGGEQYF	TGTGCCAGCAGTTACATTCCCGGGGGCGAGCAGTACTTC
NA	TRBJ2-2	TRBV19	TRBD2	CASSIGGTSGFTGELFF	TGTGCCAGTAGTATAGGAGGGACTAGCGGATTCACCGGGGAGCTGTTTTTT
NA	TRBJ2-2	TRBV10-2	TRBD2	CASIGMLAGASGELFF	TGCGCCAGCATCGGGATGCTAGCGGGAGCAAGCGGGGAGCTGTTTTTT
NA	TRBJ1-1	TRBV28	NA	CASSSGDNMNTEAFF	TGTGCCAGCAGTTCAGGGGACAACATGAACACTGAAGCTTTCTTT
few	TRBJ1-1	TRBV23-1	TRBD1	CASSLKRTRGDTEAFF	TGCGCCAGCAGCCTTAAACGAACCAGGGGGGACACTGAAGCTTTCTTT
NA	TRBJ2-1	TRBV9	NA	CASSVGGIYNEQFF	TGTGCCAGCAGCGTAGGCGGGATCTACAATGAGCAGTTCTTC
few	TRBJ2-7	TRBV2	NA	CASSGTIYEQYF	TGTGCCAGCAGTGGGACAATCTACGAGCAGTACTTC
NA	TRBJ2-5	TRBV5-4	TRBD2	CASSPRGGRAQETQYF	TGTGCCAGCAGCCCCCGGGGCGGGAGGGCCCAGGAGACCCAGTACTTC
NA	TRBJ2-1	TRBV18	NA	CASSPNELAAQEGSVHEQFF	TGTGCCAGCTCACCAAACGAATTAGCGGCCCAGGAAGGATCTGTGCATGAGCAGTTCTTC
NA	TRBJ2-5	TRBV18	NA	CASSPPPGLIQETQYF	TGTGCCAGCTCACCACCTCCGGGACTGATACAAGAGACCCAGTACTTC
NA	TRBJ1-1	TRBV7-2	TRBD1	CASSLPGTGDMNTEAFF	TGTGCCAGCAGCTTGCCCGGGACAGGGGATATGAACACTGAAGCTTTCTTT
NA	TRBJ2-7	TRBV24-1	TRBD1	CATSDPGTGVGEQYF	TGTGCCACCAGTGACCCGGGGACAGGGGTAGGCGAGCAGTACTTC